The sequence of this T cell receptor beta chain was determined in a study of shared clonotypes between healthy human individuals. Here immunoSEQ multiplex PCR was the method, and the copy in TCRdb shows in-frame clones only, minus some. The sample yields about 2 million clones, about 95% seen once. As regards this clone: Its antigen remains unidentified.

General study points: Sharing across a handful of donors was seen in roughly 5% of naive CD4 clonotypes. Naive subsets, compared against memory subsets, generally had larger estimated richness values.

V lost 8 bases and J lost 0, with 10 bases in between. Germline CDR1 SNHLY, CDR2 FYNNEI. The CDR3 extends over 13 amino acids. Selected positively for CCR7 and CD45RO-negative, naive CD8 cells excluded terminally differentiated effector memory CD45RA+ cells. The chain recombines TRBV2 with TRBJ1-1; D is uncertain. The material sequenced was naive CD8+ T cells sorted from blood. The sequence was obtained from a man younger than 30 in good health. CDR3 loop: CASSLGMNTEAFF. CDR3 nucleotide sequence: TGTGCCAGCTCCCTCGGGATGAACACTGAAGCTTTCTTT.